This record concerns one T cell receptor (beta chain) sequence. The data were obtained in a study of blood T cell repertoires in COVID-19. Study as a whole: T cells, B-cell-depleted T cells, or PBMCs provided the cDNA or gDNA that served as material.

The V gene lost 2 bases and the J gene lost 4 bases, with 12 bases spanning the gap. CDR1 is SGHVS, CDR2 FQNEAQ, per germline. This CDR3 contains 15 residues. The assay was immunoSEQ multiplex PCR, and TCRdb's table has in-frame clones only and misses some. This sample carries tens of thousands of clones, 80% to 85% of them seen once, and the ten largest clones take 28%. The specimen was peripheral blood. V is TRBV7-8 and J is TRBJ1-5; D is undetermined. The clonotype was recovered from a human donor in a cohort sampled during active COVID-19. The CDR3 DNA reads as TGTGCCAGCAGCTTAATGTTTGCCCGGAATCAGCCCCAGCATTTT. Amino acids: CASSLMFARNQPQHF.